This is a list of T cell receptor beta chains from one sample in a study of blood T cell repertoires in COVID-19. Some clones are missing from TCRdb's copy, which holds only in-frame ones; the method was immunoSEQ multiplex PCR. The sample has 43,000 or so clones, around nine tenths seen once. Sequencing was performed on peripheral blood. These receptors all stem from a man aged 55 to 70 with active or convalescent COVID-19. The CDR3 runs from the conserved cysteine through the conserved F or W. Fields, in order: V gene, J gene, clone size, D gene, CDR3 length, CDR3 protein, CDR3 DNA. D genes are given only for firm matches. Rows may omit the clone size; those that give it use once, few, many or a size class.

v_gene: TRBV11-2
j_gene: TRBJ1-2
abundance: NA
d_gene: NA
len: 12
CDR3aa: CASSSGGYGYTF
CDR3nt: TGTGCCAGCAGCTCCGGGGGCTATGGCTACACCTTC

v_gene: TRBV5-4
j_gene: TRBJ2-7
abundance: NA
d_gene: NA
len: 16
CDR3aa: CASSPGAGRINYEQYF
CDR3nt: TGTGCCAGCAGCCCTGGTGCGGGACGGATAAACTACGAGCAGTACTTC

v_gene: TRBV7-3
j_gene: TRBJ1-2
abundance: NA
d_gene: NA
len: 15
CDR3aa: CASSQGSTKRVGYTF
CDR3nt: TGTGCCAGCAGCCAAGGTTCCACGAAGAGGGTTGGCTACACCTTC

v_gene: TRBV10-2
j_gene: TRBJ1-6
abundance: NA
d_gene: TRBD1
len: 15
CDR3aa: CASSPSGTDNSPLHF
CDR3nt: TGCGCCAGCAGTCCCTCCGGGACAGATAATTCACCCCTCCACTTT

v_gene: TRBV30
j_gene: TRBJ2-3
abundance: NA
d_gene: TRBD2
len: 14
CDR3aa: CAWSSGGAADTQYF
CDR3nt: TGTGCCTGGTCCAGCGGGGGGGCCGCAGATACGCAGTATTTT

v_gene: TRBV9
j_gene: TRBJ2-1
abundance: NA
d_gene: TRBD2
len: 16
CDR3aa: CASSVLGTSRIYEQFF
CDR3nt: TGTGCCAGCAGCGTACTTGGGACTAGCAGGATCTATGAGCAGTTCTTC

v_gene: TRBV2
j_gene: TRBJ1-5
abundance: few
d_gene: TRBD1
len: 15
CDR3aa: CASSEWGQGRQPQHF
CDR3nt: TGTGCCAGCAGTGAATGGGGACAGGGGAGGCAGCCCCAGCATTTT

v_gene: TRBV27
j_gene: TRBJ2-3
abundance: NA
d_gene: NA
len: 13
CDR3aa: CASSLGGRDTQYF
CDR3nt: TGTGCCAGCAGCTTAGGGGGGAGGGATACGCAGTATTTT

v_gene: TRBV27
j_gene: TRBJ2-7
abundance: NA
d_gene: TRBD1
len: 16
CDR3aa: CASSMTRQGRWYEQYF
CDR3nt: TGTGCCAGCAGTATGACACGACAGGGAAGATGGTACGAGCAGTACTTC

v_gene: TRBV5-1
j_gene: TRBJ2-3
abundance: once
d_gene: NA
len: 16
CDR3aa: CASSLAGLGYTDTQYF
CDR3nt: TGCGCCAGCAGCTTGGCCGGGTTGGGTTACACAGATACGCAGTATTTT

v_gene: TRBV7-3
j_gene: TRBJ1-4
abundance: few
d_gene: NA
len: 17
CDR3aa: CASSSLQERAPNEKLFF
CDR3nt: TGTGCCAGCAGCTCCCTCCAGGAGAGGGCGCCTAATGAAAAACTGTTTTTT

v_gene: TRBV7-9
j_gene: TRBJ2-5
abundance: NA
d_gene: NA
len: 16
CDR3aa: CASSLSSAAHQETQYF
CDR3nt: TGTGCCAGCAGCTTAAGTAGCGCCGCCCACCAAGAGACCCAGTACTTC

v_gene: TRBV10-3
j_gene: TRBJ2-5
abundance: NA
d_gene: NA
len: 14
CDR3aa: CAIKEQGGQETQYF
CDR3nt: TGTGCCATCAAGGAACAGGGGGGGCAAGAGACCCAGTACTTC

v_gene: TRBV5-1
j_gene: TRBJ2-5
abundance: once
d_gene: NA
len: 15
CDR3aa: CASSLDRGSQETQYF
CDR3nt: TGCGCCAGCAGCTTGGATAGGGGTAGTCAAGAGACCCAGTACTTC

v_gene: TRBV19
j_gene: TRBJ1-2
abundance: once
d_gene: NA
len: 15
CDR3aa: CASSIDQQANYGYTF
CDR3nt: TGTGCCAGTAGTATAGATCAACAAGCTAACTATGGCTACACCTTC

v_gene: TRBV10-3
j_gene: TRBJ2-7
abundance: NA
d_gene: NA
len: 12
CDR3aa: CAISEDRYEQYF
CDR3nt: TGTGCCATCAGTGAGGACAGATACGAGCAGTACTTC

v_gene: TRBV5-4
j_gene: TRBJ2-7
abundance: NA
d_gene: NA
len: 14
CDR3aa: CASSSDYSSHEQYF
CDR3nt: TGTGCCAGCAGCTCGGACTATTCAAGCCACGAGCAGTACTTC

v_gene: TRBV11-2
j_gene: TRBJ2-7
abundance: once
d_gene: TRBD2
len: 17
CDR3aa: CASSLPSTSGDNYEQYF
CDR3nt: TGTGCCAGCAGCTTACCATCGACTAGCGGCGACAACTACGAGCAGTACTTC

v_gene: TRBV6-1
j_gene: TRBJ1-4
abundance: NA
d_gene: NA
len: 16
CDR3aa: CASSVHSGATNEKLFF
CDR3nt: TGTGCCAGCAGTGTACATTCAGGGGCAACTAATGAAAAACTGTTTTTT

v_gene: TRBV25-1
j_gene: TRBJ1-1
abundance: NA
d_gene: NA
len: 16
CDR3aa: CASSAFQGGKNTEAFF
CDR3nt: TGTGCCAGCAGTGCCTTTCAGGGAGGAAAAAACACTGAAGCTTTCTTT

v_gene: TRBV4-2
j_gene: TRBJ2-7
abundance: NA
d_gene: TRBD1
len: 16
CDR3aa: CASSQSSTGGMYEQYF
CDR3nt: TGTGCCAGCAGCCAATCGTCGACAGGGGGCATGTACGAGCAGTACTTC

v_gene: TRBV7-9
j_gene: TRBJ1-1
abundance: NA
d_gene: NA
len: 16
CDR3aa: CASSFNGVGWATEAFF
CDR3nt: TGTGCCAGCAGCTTTAACGGGGTAGGGTGGGCCACTGAAGCTTTCTTT

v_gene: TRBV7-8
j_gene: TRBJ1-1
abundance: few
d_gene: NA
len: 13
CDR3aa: CASSLGLELEAFF
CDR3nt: TGTGCCAGCAGCTTAGGGTTGGAGCTTGAAGCTTTCTTT

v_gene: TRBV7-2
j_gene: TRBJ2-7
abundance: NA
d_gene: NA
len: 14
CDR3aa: CASSLGRRDYEQYF
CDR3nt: TGTGCCAGCAGCTTGGGCAGGAGGGACTACGAGCAGTACTTC

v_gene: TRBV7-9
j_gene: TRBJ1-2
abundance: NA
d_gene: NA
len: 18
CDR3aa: CASSPNSNDGGFVYGYTF
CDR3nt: TGTGCCAGCAGCCCGAACTCGAACGACGGCGGATTTGTCTATGGCTACACCTTC

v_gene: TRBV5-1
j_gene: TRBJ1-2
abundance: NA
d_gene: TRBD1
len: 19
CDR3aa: CASSRPAGTGHDTNYGYTF
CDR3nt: TGCGCCAGCAGCCGACCCGCCGGGACAGGGCATGATACTAACTATGGCTACACCTTC

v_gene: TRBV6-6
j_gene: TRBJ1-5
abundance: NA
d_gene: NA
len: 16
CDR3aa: CASSAKGQGGDQPQHF
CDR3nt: TGTGCCAGCAGCGCCAAAGGTCAAGGGGGGGATCAGCCCCAGCATTTT

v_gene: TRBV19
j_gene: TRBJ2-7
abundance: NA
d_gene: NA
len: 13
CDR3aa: CASSSTVKDEQYF
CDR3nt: TGTGCCAGTAGTTCCACAGTGAAAGACGAGCAGTACTTC

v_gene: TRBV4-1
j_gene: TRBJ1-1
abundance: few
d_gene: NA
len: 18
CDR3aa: CASSHDPSTVGGSTEAFF
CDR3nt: TGCGCCAGCAGCCACGACCCGTCTACCGTGGGAGGCAGCACTGAAGCTTTCTTT

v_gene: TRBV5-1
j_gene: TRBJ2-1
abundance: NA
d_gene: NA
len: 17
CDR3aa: CASSLDYRVFSYNEQFF
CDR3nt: TGCGCCAGCAGCTTGGATTACAGGGTGTTTTCCTACAATGAGCAGTTCTTC

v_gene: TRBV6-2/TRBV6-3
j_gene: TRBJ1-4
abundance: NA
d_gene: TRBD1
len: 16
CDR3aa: CASSDRTGATNEKLFF
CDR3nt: TGTGCCAGCAGTGACCGGACAGGGGCAACTAATGAAAAACTGTTTTTT

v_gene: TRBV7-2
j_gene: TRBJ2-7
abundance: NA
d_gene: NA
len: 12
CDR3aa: CASSLAGGEQYF
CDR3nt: TGTGCCAGCAGCTTAGCGGGGGGCGAGCAGTACTTC

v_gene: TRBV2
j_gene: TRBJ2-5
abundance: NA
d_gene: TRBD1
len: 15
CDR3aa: CASSAGTGGPETQYF
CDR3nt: TGTGCCAGCAGTGCCGGGACAGGGGGCCCAGAGACCCAGTACTTC

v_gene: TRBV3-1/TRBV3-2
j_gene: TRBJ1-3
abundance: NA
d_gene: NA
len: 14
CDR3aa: CASTQRGNGNTIYF
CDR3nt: TGTGCCAGCACCCAACGGGGTAATGGAAACACCATATATTTT

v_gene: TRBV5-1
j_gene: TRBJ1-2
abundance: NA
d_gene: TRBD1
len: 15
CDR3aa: CASSPPGQGDYGYTF
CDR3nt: TGCGCCAGCAGCCCACCGGGACAGGGTGACTATGGCTACACCTTC

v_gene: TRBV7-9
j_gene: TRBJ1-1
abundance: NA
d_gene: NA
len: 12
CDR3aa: CASSLFGEEAFF
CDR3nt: TGTGCCAGCAGCTTATTCGGGGAGGAAGCTTTCTTT

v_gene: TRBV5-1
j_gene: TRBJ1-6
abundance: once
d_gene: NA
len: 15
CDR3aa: CASSLVGQNNSPLHF
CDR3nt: TGCGCCAGCAGCTTGGTGGGGCAGAATAATTCACCCCTCCACTTT

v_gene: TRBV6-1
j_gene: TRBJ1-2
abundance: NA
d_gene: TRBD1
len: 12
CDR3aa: CASSEQGDGYTF
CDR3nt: TGTGCCAGCAGTGAGCAGGGGGACGGCTACACCTTC

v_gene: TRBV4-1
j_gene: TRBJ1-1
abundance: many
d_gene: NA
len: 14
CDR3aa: CASSGRTVNTEAFF
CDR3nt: TGCGCCAGCAGCGGGCGGACAGTGAACACTGAAGCTTTCTTT

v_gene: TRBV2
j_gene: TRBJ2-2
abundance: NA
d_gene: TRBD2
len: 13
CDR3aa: CASCRGESGELFF
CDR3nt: TGTGCCAGCTGTCGGGGGGAGTCCGGGGAGCTGTTTTTT

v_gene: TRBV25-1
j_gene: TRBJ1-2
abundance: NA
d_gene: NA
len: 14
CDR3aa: CASSDLPGNYGYTF
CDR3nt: TGTGCCAGCAGTGATCTCCCAGGGAACTATGGCTACACCTTC

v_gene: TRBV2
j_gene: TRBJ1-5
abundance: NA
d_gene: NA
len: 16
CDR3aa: CASSAQGSLSNQPQHF
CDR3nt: TGTGCCAGCAGTGCCCAGGGCAGTCTCAGCAATCAGCCCCAGCATTTT

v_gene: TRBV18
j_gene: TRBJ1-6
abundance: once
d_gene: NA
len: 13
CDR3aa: CASSPDTNSPLHF
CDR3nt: TGTGCCAGCTCTCCAGACACAAATTCACCCCTCCACTTT

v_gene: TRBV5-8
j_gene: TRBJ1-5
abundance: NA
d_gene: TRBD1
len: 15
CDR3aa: CASSEQGRWDQPQHF
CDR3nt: TGTGCCAGCAGCGAACAGGGGCGGTGGGATCAGCCCCAGCATTTT

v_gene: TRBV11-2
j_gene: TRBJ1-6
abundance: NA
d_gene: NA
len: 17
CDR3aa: CASSRKRTATAYSPLHF
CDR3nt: TGTGCCAGCAGCAGAAAAAGGACAGCAACAGCTTATTCACCCCTCCACTTT

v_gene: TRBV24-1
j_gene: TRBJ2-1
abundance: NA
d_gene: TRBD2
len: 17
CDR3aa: CATSDLTSGGPYNEQFF
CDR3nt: TGTGCCACCAGTGATCTGACTAGCGGGGGGCCCTACAATGAGCAGTTCTTC

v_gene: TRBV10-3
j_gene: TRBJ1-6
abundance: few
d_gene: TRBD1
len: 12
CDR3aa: CAIGPQGSPLHF
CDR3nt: TGTGCCATCGGACCACAGGGGTCACCCCTCCACTTT

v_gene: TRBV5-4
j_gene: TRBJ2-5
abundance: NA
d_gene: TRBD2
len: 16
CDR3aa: CASSPRAGGPEETQYF
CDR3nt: TGTGCCAGCAGCCCGAGAGCGGGGGGGCCTGAAGAGACCCAGTACTTC

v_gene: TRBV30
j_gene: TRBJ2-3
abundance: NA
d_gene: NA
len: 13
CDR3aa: CAWSTRGTDTQYF
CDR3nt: TGTGCCTGGAGTACTCGGGGTACAGATACGCAGTATTTT

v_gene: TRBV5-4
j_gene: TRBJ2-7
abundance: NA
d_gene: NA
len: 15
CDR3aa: CASSLDRDIPYEQYF
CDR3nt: TGTGCCAGCAGCTTAGACCGGGACATCCCCTACGAGCAGTACTTC